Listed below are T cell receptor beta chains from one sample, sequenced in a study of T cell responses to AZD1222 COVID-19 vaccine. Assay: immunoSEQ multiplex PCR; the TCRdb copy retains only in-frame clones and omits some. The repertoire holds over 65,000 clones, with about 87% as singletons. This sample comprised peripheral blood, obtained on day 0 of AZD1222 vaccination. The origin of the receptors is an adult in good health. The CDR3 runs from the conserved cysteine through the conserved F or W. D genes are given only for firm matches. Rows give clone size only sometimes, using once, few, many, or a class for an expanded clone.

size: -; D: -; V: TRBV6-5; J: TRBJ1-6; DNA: TGTGCCAGCAGTTACTCGGGCCGATCTCCCCTCCACTTT; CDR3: CASSYSGRSPLHF
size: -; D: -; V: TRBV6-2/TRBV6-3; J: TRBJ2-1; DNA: TGTGCCAGCAGTTACGGTCCACAGGATGAGCAGTTCTTC; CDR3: CASSYGPQDEQFF
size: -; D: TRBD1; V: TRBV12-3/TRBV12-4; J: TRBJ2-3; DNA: TGTGCCAGCTCCATAGGGGGCAGGGATACGCAGTATTTT; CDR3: CASSIGGRDTQYF
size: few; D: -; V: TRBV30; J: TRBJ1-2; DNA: TGTGCCTGGAGTGCGGGGAGTGGCTTCTATGGCTACACCTTC; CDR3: CAWSAGSGFYGYTF
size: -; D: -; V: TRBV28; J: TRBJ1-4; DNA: TGTGCCAGCAGTTTTCGGCAGGGGACGGCTTCGGGGGAAAAACTGTTTTTT; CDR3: CASSFRQGTASGEKLFF
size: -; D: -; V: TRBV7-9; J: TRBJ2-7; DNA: TGTGCCAGCAGCCAGGCGTGGGGTCGCGAGCAGTACTTC; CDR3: CASSQAWGREQYF
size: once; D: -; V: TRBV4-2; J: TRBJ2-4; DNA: TGTGCCAGCAGCCAAGATGCTCTCAAAAACATTCAGTACTTC; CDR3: CASSQDALKNIQYF
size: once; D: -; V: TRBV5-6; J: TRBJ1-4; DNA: TGTGCCAGCAGCTTCACAGGAAGGTCTAATGAAAAACTGTTTTTT; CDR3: CASSFTGRSNEKLFF
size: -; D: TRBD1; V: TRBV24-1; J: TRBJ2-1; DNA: TGTGCCACCAGTGAGCAGGGGGCGTCCATCAATGAGCAGTTCTTC; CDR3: CATSEQGASINEQFF
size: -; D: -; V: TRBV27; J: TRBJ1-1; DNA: TGTGCCAGCAGTTTATGGGCCGGGAACACTGAAGCTTTCTTT; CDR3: CASSLWAGNTEAFF
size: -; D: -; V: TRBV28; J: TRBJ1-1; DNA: TGTGCCAGCAGTAAAATAGAAGCTTTCTTT; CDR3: CASSKIEAFF
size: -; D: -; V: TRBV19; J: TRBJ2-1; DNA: TGTGCCAGTAGTATAATGGTCATCCGGGTTCGGGGCGAGCAGTTCTTC; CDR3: CASSIMVIRVRGEQFF
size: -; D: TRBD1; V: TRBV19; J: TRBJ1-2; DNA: TGTGCCAGTAGTATAGCAGAGGGGGCGCGAACCTATGGCTACACCTTC; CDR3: CASSIAEGARTYGYTF
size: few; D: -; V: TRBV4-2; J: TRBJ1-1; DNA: TGTGCCAGCAGCCGAGGGGCAGGGAGGACTGAAGCTTTCTTT; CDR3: CASSRGAGRTEAFF
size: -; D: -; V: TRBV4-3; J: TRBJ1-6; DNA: TGCGCCAGCAGCCAAGATGGGAGACCCCTCCACTTT; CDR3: CASSQDGRPLHF
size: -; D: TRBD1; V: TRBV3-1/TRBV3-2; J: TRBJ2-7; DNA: TGTGCCAGCAGCCTCAGAGGGGGCGCGGGTTCCTACGAGCAGTACTTC; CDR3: CASSLRGGAGSYEQYF
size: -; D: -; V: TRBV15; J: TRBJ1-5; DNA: TGTGCCACCAGCGGAAGCGTGGGGGTGAGTCAGCCCCAGCATTTT; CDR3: CATSGSVGVSQPQHF
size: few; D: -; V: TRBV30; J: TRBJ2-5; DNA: TGTGCCTGGAGTGCGTGGGGGAAAGGCCAAGAGACCCAGTACTTC; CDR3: CAWSAWGKGQETQYF
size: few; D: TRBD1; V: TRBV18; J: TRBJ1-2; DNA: TGTGCCAGCTCAGCTCCGGACAGGGGGGATTATGGCTACACCTTC; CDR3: CASSAPDRGDYGYTF
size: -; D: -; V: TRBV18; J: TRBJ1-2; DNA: TGTGCCAGCTCACCACCAGGGCCAGTTGGAGATGGCTACACCTTC; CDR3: CASSPPGPVGDGYTF
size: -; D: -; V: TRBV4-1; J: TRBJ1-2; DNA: TGCGCCAGCAGCCAATCCCAACGCGGTACAGCTTCAGCTAACTATGGCTACACCTTC; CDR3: CASSQSQRGTASANYGYTF
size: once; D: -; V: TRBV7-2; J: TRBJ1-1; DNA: TGTGCCAGCAGCTTAAGTCCCAGGAACACTGAAGCTTTCTTT; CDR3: CASSLSPRNTEAFF
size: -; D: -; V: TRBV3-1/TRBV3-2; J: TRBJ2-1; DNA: TGTGCCAGCAGCCACAGGAGCATCCCACCCTACAATGAGCAGTTCTTC; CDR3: CASSHRSIPPYNEQFF
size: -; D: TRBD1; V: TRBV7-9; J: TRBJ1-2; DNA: TGTGCCAGCAGCTTAGCAGGGACAGGGAACTATGGCTACACCTTC; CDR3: CASSLAGTGNYGYTF
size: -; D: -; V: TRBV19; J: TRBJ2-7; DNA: TGTGCCAGTAGTATAGTCGGGGGACCCTACGAGCAGTACTTC; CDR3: CASSIVGGPYEQYF
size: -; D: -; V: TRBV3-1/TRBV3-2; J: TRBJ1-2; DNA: TGTGCCAGCAGCCCAAAAAGGGCGTTTGAGCTCTTTAACTATGGCTACACCTTC; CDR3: CASSPKRAFELFNYGYTF
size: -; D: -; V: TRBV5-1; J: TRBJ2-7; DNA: TGCGCCAGCAGCTTGGCAGGGCGCGCCTACGAGCAGTACTTC; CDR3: CASSLAGRAYEQYF
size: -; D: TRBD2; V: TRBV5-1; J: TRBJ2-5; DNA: TGCGCCAGCAGCAATTCAGCGGGGGGAGACAAAGAGACCCAGTACTTC; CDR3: CASSNSAGGDKETQYF
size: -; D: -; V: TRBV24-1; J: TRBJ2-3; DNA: TGTGCCACCGGGGGAGAACGTGATACGCAGTATTTT; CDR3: CATGGERDTQYF
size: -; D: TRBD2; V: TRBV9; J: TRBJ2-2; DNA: TGTGCCAGCAGCGTAACTAGCGGGGGGGCATTTGAGGAGCTGTTTTTT; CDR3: CASSVTSGGAFEELFF
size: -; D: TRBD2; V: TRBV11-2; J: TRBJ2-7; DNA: TGTGCCAGCAGCTTAGGAGGCGGGGGGATCTCCTACGAGCAGTACTTC; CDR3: CASSLGGGGISYEQYF
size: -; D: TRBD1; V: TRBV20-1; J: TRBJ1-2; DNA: TGCAGTGCTCGTGGGACAGGACGTAACTATGGCTACACCTTC; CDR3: CSARGTGRNYGYTF
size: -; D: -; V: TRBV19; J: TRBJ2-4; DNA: TGTGCCAGTAGGGAGGGGCCCAAGAACATTCAGTACTTC; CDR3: CASREGPKNIQYF
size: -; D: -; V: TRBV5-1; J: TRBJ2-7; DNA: TGCGCCAGCGCGACAGCTTACGAGCAGTACTTC; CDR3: CASATAYEQYF
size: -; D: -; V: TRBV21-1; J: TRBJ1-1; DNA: TGTGCCAGCAGCTCGTCGACAGGGGTGAGCACTGAAGCTTTCTTT; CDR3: CASSSSTGVSTEAFF
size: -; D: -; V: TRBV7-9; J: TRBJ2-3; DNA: TGTGCCAGCAGCGTACTCGTTTCGGATACGCAGTATTTT; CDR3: CASSVLVSDTQYF
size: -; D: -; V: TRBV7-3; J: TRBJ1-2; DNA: TGTGCCAGCAGTAAGGGGGGCAACTATGGCTACACCTTC; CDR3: CASSKGGNYGYTF
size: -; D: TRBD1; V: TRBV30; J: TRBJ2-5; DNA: TGTGCCGCCGATAGGGGGCTGGAGTCCCTACAAGAGACCCAGTACTTC; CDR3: CAADRGLESLQETQYF
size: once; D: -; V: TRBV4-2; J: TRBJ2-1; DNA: TGTGCCAGCAGGGGACCCAATGAGCAGTTCTTC; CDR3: CASRGPNEQFF
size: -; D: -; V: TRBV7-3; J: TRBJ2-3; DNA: TGTGCCAGCAGCGCCCTAAGCACAGATACGCAGTATTTT; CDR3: CASSALSTDTQYF
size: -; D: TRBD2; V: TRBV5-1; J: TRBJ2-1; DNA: TGCGCCAGCCGTCAAGCGGGGAGCTCCTACAATGAGCAGTTCTTC; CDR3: CASRQAGSSYNEQFF
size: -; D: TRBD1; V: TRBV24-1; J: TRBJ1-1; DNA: TGTGCCACCAGTGGGGGGGACAGGTCCACTGAAGCTTTCTTT; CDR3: CATSGGDRSTEAFF
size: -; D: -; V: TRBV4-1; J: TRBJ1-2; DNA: TGCGCCAGCAGCCAACCTTGGAGGGACTATGGCTACACCTTC; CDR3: CASSQPWRDYGYTF
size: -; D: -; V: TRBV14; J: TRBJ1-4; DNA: TGTGCCAGCAGCCACCTATCCGGACTAATCATCCAAAACGAAACTAATGAAAAACTGTTTTTT; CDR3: CASSHLSGLIIQNETNEKLFF
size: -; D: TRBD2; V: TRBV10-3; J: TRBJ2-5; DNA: TGTGCCATCTCCCCTGGGGTAGCGGGGGGGAAAGAGACCCAGTACTTC; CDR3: CAISPGVAGGKETQYF
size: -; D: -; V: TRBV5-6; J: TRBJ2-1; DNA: TGTGCCAGCAGCTCCCGCGGATCCGGGACTCCGCAGTTCTTC; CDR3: CASSSRGSGTPQFF
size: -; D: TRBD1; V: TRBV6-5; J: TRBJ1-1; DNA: TGTGCCAGCAGCCACAGGGGTGACACTGAAGCTTTCTTT; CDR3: CASSHRGDTEAFF
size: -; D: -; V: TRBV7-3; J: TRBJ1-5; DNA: TGTGCCAGCAGCTTAATTAGGGGGACGGGTTACTATAGCAATCAGCCCCAGCATTTT; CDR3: CASSLIRGTGYYSNQPQHF
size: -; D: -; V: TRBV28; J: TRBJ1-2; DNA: TGTGCCAGCAGTTTAGAGCGGGGGGGACCGACTAACTATGGCTACACCTTC; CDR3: CASSLERGGPTNYGYTF
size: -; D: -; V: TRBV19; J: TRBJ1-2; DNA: TGTGCCAGTAGTGGGCGGAACTATGGCTACACCTTC; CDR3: CASSGRNYGYTF
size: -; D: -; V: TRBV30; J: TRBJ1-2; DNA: TGTGCCTGTCTTCGGGGCCGCTATGGCTACACCTTC; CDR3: CACLRGRYGYTF
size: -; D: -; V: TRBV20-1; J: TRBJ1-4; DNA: TGCAGTGCTAGTGCGCCTTTGAGTAATAATGAAAAACTGTTTTTT; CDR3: CSASAPLSNNEKLFF
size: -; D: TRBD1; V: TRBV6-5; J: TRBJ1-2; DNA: TGTGCCAGCATAACCCAGACAGGGGGCATTCGTGGCTACACCTTC; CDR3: CASITQTGGIRGYTF
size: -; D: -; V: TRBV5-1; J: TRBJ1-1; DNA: TGCGCCAGCAGCCCAGGAAGGGGTGACACTGAAGCTTTCTTT; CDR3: CASSPGRGDTEAFF
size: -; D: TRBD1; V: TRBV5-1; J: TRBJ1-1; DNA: TGCGCCAGCAGCTTGTCTCGGACAGGGGACGCCCGGTCTGAAGCTTTCTTT; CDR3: CASSLSRTGDARSEAFF
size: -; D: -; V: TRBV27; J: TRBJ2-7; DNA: TGTGCCAGCAGTTTAGCCAGGGGACCCTACGAGCAGTACTTC; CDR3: CASSLARGPYEQYF
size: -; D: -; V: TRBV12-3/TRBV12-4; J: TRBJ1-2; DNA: TGTGCCAGCAGCCCGGTGGGGGCGAGAGGCTACACCTTC; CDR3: CASSPVGARGYTF
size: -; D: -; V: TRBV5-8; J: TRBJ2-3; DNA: TGTGCCAGCAGCACCCGCTCGGTGAAGAGGGTCACAGATACGCAGTATTTT; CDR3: CASSTRSVKRVTDTQYF
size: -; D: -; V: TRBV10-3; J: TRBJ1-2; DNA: TGTGCCATCAGCCAACCGGGACGGTATGGCTACACCTTC; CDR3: CAISQPGRYGYTF
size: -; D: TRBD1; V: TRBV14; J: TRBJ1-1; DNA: TGTGCCACCCGCAGGGGGGAAGACTTCACTGATGACACTGAAGCTTTCTTT; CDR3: CATRRGEDFTDDTEAFF